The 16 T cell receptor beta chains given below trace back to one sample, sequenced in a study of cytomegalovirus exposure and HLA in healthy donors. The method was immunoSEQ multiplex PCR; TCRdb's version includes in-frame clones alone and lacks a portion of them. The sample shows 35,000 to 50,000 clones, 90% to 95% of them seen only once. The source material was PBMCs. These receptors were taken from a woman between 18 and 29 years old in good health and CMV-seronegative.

CDR3 loop: CASRGPETGAREKLFF. As DNA, the CDR3 is TGTGCCAGCAGGGGACCCGAAACAGGGGCCCGGGAAAAACTGTTTTTT. The chain combines TRBV28 with TRBJ1-4; 7 nucleotides line up with TRBD1. V lost 6 bases and J lost 8; bases outside the gene matches: 15. Germline V gene sequence: CDR1 MDHEN, CDR2 SYDVKM. CDR3 length equals 16 residues.

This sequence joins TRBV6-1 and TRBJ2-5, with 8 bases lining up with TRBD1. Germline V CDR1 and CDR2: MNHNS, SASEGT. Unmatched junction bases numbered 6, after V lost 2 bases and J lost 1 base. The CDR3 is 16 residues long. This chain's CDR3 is CASSETWTGIQETQYF. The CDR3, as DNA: TGTGCCAGCAGTGAAACTTGGACAGGGATCCAAGAGACCCAGTACTTC.

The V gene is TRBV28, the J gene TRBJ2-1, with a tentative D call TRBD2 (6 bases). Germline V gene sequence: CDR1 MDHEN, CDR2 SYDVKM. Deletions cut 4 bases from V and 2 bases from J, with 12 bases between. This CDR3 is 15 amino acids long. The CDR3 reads CASSSPGTPYNEQFF. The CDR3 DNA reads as TGTGCCAGCAGTTCCCCAGGGACTCCCTACAATGAGCAGTTCTTC.

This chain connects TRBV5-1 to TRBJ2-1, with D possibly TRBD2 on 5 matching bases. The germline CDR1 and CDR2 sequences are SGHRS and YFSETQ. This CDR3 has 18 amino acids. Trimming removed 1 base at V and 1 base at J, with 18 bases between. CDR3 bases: TGCGCCAGCAGCTTGTCATCGGGCGCGGCGGGTTCCTACAATGAGCAGTTCTTC. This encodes CASSLSSGAAGSYNEQFF.

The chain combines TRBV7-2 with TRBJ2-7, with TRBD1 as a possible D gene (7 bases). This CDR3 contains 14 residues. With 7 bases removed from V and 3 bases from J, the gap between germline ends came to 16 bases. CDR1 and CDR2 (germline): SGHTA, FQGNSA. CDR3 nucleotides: TGTGCCAGCAACACCCGACAGGGAGGCTACGAGCAGTACTTC. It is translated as CASNTRQGGYEQYF.

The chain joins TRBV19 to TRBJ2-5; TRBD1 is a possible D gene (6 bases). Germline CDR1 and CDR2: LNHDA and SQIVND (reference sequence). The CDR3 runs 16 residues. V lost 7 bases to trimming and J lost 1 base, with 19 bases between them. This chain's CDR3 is CASTPPRGRGQETQYF. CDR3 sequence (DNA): TGTGCCAGTACACCACCCCGAGGCAGGGGCCAAGAGACCCAGTACTTC.

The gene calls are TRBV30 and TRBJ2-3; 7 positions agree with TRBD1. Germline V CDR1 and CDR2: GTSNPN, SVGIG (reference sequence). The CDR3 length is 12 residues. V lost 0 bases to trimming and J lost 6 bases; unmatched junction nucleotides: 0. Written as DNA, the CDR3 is TGTGCCTGGAGTGTACAGGGGGATACGCAGTATTTT. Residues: CAWSVQGDTQYF.

This CDR3 is CASSNRDISTDTQYF. The DNA for the CDR3 is TGCGCCAGCAGCAACCGGGACATTAGCACAGATACGCAGTATTTT. This sequence joins TRBV4-1 and TRBJ2-3; possibly TRBD1 for D (6 bases). Germline V gene data show CDR1 as MGHRA and CDR2 as YSYEKL. Trimming took off 5 bases at V and 0 bases at J, with 12 bases between the two ends. CDR3 length: 15 residues.

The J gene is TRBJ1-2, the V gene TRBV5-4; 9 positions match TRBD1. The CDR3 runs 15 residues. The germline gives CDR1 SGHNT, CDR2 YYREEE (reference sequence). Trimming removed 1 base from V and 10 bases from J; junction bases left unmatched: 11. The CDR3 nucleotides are TGTGCCAGCAGCTTGCCCGGACAGGGGATATGGCACTACACCTTC. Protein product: CASSLPGQGIWHYTF.

The CDR3 DNA follows: TGTGCCAGCAGATCGTCCACCGGGGAGCTGTTTTTT. It translates to CASRSSTGELFF. This chain connects TRBV6-5 to TRBJ2-2; D is undetermined. V was cut by 6 bases and J by 4 bases, with 6 bases left in between. The germline V gene encodes CDR1 MNHEY and CDR2 SVGAGI. The CDR3 has 12 amino acids.

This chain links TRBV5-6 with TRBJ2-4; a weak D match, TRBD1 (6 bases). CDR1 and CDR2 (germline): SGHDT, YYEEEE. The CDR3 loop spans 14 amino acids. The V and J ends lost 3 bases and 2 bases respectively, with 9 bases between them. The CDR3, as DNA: TGTGCCAGCAGCTCTCAGGGGACCAAAAACATTCAGTACTTC. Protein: CASSSQGTKNIQYF.

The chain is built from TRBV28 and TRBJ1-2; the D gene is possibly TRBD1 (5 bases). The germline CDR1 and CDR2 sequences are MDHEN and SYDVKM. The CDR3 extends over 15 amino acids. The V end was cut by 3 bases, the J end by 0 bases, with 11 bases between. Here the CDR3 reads CASSFPQGSNYGYTF. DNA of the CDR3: TGTGCCAGCAGTTTCCCCCAGGGATCTAACTATGGCTACACCTTC.

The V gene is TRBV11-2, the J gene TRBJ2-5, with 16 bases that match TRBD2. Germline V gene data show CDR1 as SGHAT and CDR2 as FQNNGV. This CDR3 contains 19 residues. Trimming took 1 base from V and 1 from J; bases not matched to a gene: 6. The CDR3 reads CASSLAGTSGRALQETQYF. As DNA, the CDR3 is TGTGCCAGCAGCTTAGCCGGGACTAGCGGGAGGGCCCTCCAAGAGACCCAGTACTTC.

Here the CDR3 reads CASSIGDRETYGYTF. Here the CDR3 DNA reads TGCGCCAGCAGCATAGGGGACAGGGAGACCTATGGCTACACCTTC. V usage is TRBV5-1 and J usage is TRBJ1-2; 9 nucleotides match TRBD1. J lost 4 bases, V lost 4 bases, and 8 bases had no gene match. CDR3 length: 15 amino acids. CDR1 is SGHRS and CDR2 is YFSETQ in the germline V gene.

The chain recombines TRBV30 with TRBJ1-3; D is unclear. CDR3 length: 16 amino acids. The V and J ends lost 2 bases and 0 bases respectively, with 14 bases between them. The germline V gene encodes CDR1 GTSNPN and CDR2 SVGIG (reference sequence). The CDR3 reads CAWSTPTPYSGNTIYF. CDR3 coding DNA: TGTGCCTGGAGTACCCCTACGCCGTACTCTGGAAACACCATATATTTT.

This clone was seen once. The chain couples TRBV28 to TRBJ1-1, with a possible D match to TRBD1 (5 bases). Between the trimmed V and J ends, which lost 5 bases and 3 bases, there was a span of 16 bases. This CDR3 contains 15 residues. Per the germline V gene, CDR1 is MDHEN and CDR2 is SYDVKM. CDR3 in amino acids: CASSRGTAGDTEAFF. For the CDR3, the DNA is TGTGCCAGCAGTCGAGGGACGGCGGGGGACACTGAAGCTTTCTTT.